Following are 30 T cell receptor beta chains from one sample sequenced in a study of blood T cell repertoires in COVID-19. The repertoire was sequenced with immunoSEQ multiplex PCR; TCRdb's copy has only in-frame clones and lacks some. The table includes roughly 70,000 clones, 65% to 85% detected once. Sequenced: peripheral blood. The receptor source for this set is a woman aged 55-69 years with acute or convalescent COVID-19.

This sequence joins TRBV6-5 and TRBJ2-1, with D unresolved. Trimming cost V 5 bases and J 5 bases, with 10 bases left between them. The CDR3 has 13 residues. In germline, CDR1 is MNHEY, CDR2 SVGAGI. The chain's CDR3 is CASSRRYDNEQFF. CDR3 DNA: TGTGCCAGCAGTCGGCGGTACGACAATGAGCAGTTCTTC.

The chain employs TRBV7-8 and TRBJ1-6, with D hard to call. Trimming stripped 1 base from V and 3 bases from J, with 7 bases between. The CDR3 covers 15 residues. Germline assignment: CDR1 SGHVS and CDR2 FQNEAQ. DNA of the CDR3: TGTGCCAGCAGCTTAGGGCAAGTCTATAATTCACCCCTCCACTTT. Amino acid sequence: CASSLGQVYNSPLHF.

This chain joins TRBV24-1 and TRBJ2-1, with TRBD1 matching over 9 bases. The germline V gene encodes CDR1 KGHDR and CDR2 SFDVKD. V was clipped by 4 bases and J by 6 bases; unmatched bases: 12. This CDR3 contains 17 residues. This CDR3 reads CATSDTRGQGLSNEQFF. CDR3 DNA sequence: TGTGCCACCAGTGACACCCGGGGACAGGGCCTGAGCAATGAGCAGTTCTTC.

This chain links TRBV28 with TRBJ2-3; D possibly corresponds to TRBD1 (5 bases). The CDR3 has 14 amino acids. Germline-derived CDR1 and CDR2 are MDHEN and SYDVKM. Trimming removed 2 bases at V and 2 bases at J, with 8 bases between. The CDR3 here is CASSLRGTTDTQYF. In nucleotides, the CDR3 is TGTGCCAGCAGTTTAAGGGGTACCACAGATACGCAGTATTTT.

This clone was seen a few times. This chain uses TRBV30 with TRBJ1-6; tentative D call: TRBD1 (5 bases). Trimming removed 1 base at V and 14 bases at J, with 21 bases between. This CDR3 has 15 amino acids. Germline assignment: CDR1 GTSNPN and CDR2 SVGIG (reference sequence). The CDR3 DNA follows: TGTGCCTGGAGTGGCGGCGACAGATCTCGATATACCCTCCACTTT. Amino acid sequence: CAWSGGDRSRYTLHF. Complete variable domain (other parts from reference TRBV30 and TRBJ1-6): SQTIHQWPATLVQPVGSPLSLECTVEGTSNPNLYWYRQAAGRGLQLLFYSVGIGQISSEVPQNLSASRPQDRQFILSSKKLLLSDSGFYLCAWSGGDRSRYTLHFGNGTRLTVT.

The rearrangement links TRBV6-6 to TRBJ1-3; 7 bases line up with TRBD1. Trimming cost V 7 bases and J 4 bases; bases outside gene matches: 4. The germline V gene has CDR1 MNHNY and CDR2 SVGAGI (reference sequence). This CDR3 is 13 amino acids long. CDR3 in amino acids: CASIGQAGNTIYF. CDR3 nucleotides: TGTGCCAGCATAGGACAGGCCGGAAACACCATATATTTT.

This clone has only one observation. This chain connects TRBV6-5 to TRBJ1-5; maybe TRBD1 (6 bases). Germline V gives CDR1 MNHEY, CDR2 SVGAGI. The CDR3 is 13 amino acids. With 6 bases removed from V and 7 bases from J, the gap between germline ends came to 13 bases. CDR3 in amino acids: CASSTGPLQPQHF. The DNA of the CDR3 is TGTGCCAGCAGCACAGGGCCCCTACAGCCCCAGCATTTT.

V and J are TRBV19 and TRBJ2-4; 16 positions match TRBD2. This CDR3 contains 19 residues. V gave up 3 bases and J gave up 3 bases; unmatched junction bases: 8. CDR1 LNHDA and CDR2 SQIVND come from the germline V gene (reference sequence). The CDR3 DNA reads TGTGCCAGTAGTATCCTCGGGGGACTAGCGGGAGGGGGCAAAAACATTCAGTACTTC. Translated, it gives CASSILGGLAGGGKNIQYF.

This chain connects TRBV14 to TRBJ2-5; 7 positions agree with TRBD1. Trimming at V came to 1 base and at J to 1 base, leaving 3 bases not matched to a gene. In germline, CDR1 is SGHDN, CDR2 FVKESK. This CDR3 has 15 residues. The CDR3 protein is CASSQVQGVQETQYF. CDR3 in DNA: TGTGCCAGCAGCCAAGTTCAGGGGGTCCAAGAGACCCAGTACTTC.

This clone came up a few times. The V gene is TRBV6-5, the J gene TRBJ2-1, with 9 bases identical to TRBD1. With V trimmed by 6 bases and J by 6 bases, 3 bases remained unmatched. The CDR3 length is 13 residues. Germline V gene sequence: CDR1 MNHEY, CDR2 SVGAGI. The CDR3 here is CASSGTGFNEQFF. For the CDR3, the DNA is TGTGCCAGCAGCGGGACAGGGTTCAATGAGCAGTTCTTC.

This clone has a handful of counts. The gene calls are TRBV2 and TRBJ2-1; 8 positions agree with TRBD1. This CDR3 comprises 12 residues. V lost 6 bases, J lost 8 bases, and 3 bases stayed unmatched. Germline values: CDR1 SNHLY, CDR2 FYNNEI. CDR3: CASRATGDEQFF. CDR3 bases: TGTGCCAGCAGGGCGACAGGGGATGAGCAGTTCTTC.

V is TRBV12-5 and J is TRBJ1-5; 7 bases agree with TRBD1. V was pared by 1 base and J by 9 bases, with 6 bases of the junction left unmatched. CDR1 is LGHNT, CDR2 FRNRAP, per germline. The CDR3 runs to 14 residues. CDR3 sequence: CASGLETGLRPQHF. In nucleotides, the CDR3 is TGTGCTAGTGGTTTGGAGACAGGGTTGAGGCCCCAGCATTTT.

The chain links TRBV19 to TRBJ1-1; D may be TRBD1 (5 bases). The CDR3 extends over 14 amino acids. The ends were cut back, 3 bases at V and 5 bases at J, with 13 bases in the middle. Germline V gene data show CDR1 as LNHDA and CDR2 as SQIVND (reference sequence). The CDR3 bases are TGTGCCAGTAGTATCCGAGGGGAGGGGACTGAAGCTTTCTTT. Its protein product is CASSIRGEGTEAFF.

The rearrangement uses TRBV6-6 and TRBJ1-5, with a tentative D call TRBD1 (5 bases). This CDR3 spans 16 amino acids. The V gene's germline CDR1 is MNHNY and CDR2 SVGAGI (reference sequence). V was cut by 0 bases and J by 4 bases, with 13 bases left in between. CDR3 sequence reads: CASSYSAGGRNQPQHF. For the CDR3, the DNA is TGTGCCAGCAGTTACTCGGCCGGGGGTCGTAATCAGCCCCAGCATTTT.

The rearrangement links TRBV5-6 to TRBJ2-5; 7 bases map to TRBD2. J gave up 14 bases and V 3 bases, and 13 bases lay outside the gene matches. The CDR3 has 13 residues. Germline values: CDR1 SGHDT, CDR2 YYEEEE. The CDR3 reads CASSSMGLIPPYF. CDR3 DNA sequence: TGTGCCAGCAGCTCCATGGGACTAATCCCCCCCTACTTC.

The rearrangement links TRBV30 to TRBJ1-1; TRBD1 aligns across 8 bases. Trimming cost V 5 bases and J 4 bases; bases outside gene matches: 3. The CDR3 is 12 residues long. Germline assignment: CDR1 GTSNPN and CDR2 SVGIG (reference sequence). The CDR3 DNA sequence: TGTGCCTGGGGAACAGGGGGCACTGAAGCTTTCTTT. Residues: CAWGTGGTEAFF.

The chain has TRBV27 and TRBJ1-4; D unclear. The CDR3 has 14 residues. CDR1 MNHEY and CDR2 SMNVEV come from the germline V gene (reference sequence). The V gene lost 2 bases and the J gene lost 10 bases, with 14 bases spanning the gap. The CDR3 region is CASSLQHQITKLFF. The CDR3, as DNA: TGTGCCAGCAGTTTACAACACCAAATCACAAAACTGTTTTTT.

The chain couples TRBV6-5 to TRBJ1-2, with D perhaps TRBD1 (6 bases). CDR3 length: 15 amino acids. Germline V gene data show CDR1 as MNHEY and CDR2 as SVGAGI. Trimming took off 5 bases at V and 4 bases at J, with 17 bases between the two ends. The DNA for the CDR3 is TGTGCCAGCAGTATTACGGGGGGCGGCGGCTATGGCTACACCTTC. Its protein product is CASSITGGGGYGYTF.

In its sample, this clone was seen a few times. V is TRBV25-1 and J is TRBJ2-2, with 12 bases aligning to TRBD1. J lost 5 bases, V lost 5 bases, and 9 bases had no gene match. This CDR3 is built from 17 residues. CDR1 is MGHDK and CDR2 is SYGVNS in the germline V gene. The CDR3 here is CASSPMAGQGATGELFF. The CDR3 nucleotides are TGTGCCAGCAGTCCAATGGCGGGACAGGGGGCAACCGGGGAGCTGTTTTTT.

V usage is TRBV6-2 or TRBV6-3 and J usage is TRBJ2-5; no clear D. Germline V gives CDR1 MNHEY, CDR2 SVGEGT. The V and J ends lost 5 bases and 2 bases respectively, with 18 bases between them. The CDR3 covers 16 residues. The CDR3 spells CASSLLKTYIQETQYF. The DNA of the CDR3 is TGTGCCAGCAGTCTCTTGAAGACTTATATACAAGAGACCCAGTACTTC.

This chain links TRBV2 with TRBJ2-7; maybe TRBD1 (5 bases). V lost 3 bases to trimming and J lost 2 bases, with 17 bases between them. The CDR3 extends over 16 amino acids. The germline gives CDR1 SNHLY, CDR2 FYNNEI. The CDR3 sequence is CASSEGGAGIPYEQYF. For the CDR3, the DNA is TGTGCCAGCAGTGAGGGTGGGGCAGGGATCCCCTACGAGCAGTACTTC.

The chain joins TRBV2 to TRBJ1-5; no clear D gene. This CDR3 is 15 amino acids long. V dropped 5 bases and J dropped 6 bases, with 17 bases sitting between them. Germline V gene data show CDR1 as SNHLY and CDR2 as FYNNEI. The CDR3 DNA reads TGTGCCAGCAGTCCCCTTTTCGGCAGCGGTCAGCCCCAGCATTTT. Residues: CASSPLFGSGQPQHF.

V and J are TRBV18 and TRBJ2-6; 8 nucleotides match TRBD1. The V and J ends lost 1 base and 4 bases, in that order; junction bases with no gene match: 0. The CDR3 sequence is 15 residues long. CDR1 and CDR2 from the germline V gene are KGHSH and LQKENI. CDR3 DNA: TGTGCCAGCTCACCACGACAGGGGGGGGCCAACGTCCTGACTTTC. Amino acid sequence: CASSPRQGGANVLTF.

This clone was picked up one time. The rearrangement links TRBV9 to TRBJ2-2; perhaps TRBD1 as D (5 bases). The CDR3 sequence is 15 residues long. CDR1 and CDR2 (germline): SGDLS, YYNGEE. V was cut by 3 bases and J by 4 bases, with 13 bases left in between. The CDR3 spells CASSASGWGTGELFF. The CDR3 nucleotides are TGTGCCAGCAGCGCCTCAGGGTGGGGCACCGGGGAGCTGTTTTTT.

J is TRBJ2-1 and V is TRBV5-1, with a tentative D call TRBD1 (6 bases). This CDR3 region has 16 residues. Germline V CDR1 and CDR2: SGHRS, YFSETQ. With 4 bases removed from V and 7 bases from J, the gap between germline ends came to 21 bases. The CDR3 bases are TGCGCCAGCAGCCCCCTAGTAGACAGGAGTAGTAATGAGCAGTTCTTC. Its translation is CASSPLVDRSSNEQFF.

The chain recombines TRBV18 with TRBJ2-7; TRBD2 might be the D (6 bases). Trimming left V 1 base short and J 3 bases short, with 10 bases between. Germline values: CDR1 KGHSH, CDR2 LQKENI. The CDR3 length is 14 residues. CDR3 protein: CASSPRRDDYEQYF. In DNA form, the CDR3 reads TGTGCCAGCTCACCACGGCGGGATGACTACGAGCAGTACTTC.

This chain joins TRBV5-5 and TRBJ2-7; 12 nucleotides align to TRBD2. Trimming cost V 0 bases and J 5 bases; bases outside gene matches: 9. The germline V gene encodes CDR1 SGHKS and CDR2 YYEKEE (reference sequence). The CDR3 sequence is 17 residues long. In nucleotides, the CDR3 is TGTGCCAGCAGCTTGGTACTAGCGGGAGGTCCTCTCCACGAGCAGTACTTC. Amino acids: CASSLVLAGGPLHEQYF.

Here the CDR3 reads CASSIGEILNQPQHF. In nucleotides, the CDR3 is TGTGCCAGTAGTATAGGGGAGATTCTAAATCAGCCCCAGCATTTT. This sequence joins TRBV19 and TRBJ1-5; the D is unclear. This CDR3 comprises 15 residues. V dropped 1 base and J dropped 4 bases, with 11 bases sitting between them. CDR1 is LNHDA, CDR2 SQIVND, per germline (reference sequence).

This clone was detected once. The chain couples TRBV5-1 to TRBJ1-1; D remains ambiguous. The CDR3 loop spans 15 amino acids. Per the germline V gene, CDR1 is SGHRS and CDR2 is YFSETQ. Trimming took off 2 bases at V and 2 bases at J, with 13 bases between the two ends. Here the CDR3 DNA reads TGCGCCAGCAGCTTTTTGGCCGAATCAAACACTGAAGCTTTCTTT. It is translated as CASSFLAESNTEAFF.

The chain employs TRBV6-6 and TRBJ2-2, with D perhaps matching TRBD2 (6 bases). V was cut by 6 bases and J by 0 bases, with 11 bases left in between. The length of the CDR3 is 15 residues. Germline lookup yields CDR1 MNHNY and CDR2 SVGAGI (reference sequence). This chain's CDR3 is CASSGGSSNTGELFF. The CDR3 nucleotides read TGTGCCAGCAGCGGAGGGAGTTCGAACACCGGGGAGCTGTTTTTT.